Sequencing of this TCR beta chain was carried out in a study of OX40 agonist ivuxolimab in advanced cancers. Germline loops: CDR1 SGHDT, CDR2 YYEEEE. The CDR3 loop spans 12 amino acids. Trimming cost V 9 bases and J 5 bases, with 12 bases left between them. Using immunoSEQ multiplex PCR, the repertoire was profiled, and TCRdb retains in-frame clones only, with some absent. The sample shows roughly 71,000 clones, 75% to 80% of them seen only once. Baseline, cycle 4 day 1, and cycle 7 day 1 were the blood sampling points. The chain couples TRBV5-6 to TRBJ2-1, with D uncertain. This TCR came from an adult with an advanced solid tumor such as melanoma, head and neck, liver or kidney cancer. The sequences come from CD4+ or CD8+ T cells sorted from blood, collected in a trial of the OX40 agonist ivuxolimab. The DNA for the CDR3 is TGTGCCACTGCCCCCCCTAACAATGAGCAGTTCTTC. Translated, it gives CATAPPNNEQFF.